The count of the clone carrying this TCR beta chain is one. Produced via immunoSEQ multiplex PCR; TCRdb's table is partial and in-frame only. The table shows tens of thousands of clones, with roughly 92% occurring only once. The data originate from a study of T cell changes during pregnancy in multiple sclerosis. The CDR3 totals 15 residues. Unmatched junction bases numbered 4, after V lost 4 bases and J lost 0 bases. CDR1 and CDR2 (germline): SGHTA, FQGNSA. This chain joins TRBV7-2 and TRBJ2-7; 9 nucleotides align to TRBD2. The specimen comprised CD4+ T cells from peripheral blood mononuclear cells, sampled in the second trimester of pregnancy. The origin of this receptor is a female donor in good health, enrolled as a control in a pregnancy study. CDR3 coding DNA: TGTGCCAGCAGCTGGAGGGGACTAGCCTCCTACGAGCAGTACTTC. Its protein is CASSWRGLASYEQYF.